This passage covers 7 T cell receptor beta chains from one sample sequenced in a study of cytomegalovirus exposure and HLA in healthy donors. It was with 60 Vbeta and 13 Jbeta primers that the PCR ran. Profiled with immunoSEQ multiplex PCR; TCRdb holds only in-frame clones, not every one. The sample lists approximately 61,000 clones, around 78% seen once, with 7.8% in the top ten. Input material: PBMCs. These TCRs come from a man between 18 and 35 years old in good health and CMV-seropositive.

V gene TRBV5-1 combines with J gene TRBJ1-5; 7 positions agree with TRBD1. Germline values: CDR1 SGHRS, CDR2 YFSETQ. This CDR3 has 14 residues. J lost 3 bases, V lost 4 bases, and 4 bases had no gene match. The CDR3 DNA sequence: TGCGCCAGCAGCCTGACAGGGCCCAATCAGCCCCAGCATTTT. Translating gives CASSLTGPNQPQHF.

This clone was detected a few times. The chain has TRBV25-1 and TRBJ1-5, with 7 bases identical to TRBD1. The CDR3 extends over 16 amino acids. CDR1 MGHDK and CDR2 SYGVNS come from the germline V gene. The V gene end was trimmed by 3 bases and the J gene end by 2 bases; junction bases not matched to a gene: 7. CDR3 nucleotides: TGTGCCAGCAGTGAGACCGGGACAGAAGGCAATCAGCCCCAGCATTTT. Translated, it gives CASSETGTEGNQPQHF.

The rearrangement links TRBV6-5 to TRBJ1-1; D might be TRBD1 (5 bases). The V end was cut by 7 bases, the J end by 9 bases, with 21 bases between. Germline V lookup: CDR1 MNHEY, CDR2 SVGAGI. This CDR3 is 14 amino acids long. Written as DNA, the CDR3 is TGTGCCAGCATTACTACCGGAGGGGAAAGGAAAGCTTTCTTT. This translates into CASITTGGERKAFF.

This clone showed up just once. The chain joins TRBV6-6 to TRBJ2-7; 8 positions match TRBD1. Germline V CDR1 and CDR2: MNHNY, SVGAGI (reference sequence). The CDR3 runs to 16 residues. V lost 6 bases and J lost 0; bases outside the gene matches: 10. Here the CDR3 reads CASRPADRGNSYEQYF. For the CDR3, the DNA is TGTGCCAGCAGGCCGGCCGACAGGGGAAACTCCTACGAGCAGTACTTC.

In DNA, the CDR3 is TGCGCCAGCAGCCAGGGTAGCGGGGCCAGCTCCTACGAGCAGTACTTC. The encoded protein is CASSQGSGASSYEQYF. The gene calls are TRBV4-1 and TRBJ2-7; TRBD2 agrees at 8 bases. The V and J ends lost 3 bases and 0 bases, in that order; junction bases with no gene match: 7. The CDR3 runs 16 residues. Germline V gene lookup returns CDR1 MGHRA and CDR2 YSYEKL.

The J gene is TRBJ1-6, the V gene TRBV5-1, with D possibly being TRBD1 (6 bases). CDR3 length equals 15 residues. CDR1 is SGHRS, CDR2 YFSETQ, per germline. V was pared by 4 bases and J by 7 bases, with 15 bases between. CDR3 DNA sequence: TGCGCCAGCAGCCTTAGCAGGGGTGTGAATTCACCCCTCCACTTT. Protein product: CASSLSRGVNSPLHF.

The chain recombines TRBV7-6 with TRBJ2-5, with 7 bases identical to TRBD1. Per germline, CDR1 SGHVS and CDR2 FNYEAQ. V trimming: 8 bases; J trimming: 2 bases; junction bases outside the gene matches: 8. CDR3 length: 14 residues. CDR3: CASHPAGGQETQYF. DNA for the CDR3: TGTGCCAGCCACCCGGCAGGGGGACAAGAGACCCAGTACTTC. Full variable domain (outside the CDR3, taken from reference TRBV7-6 and TRBJ2-5): GAGVSQSPRYKVTKRGQDVALRCDPISGHVSLYWYRQALGQGPEFLTYFNYEAQQDKSGLPNDRFSAERPEGSISTLTIQRTEQRDSAMYRCASHPAGGQETQYFGPGTRLLVL.